This entry lists 27 T cell receptor beta chains sequenced from one sample in a study of cytomegalovirus exposure and HLA in healthy donors. This PCR relied on a set of 60 Vbeta primers and 13 Jbeta primers. Data came from immunoSEQ multiplex PCR; TCRdb stores just in-frame clones and leaves some out. Of approximately 100,000 clones listed, under 80% are singletons. Material: PBMCs. The receptors were sampled from a man aged 35 to 55 in good health and CMV-seronegative.

This CDR3 is CASMDTRAGNYGYTF. Written as DNA, the CDR3 is TGTGCCAGCATGGACACCAGGGCGGGGAACTATGGCTACACCTTC. The genes are TRBV6-5 and TRBJ1-2, with D possibly matching TRBD1 (5 bases). V lost 7 bases to trimming and J lost 2 bases, with 17 bases between them. This CDR3 has 15 amino acids. Germline V gene data show CDR1 as MNHEY and CDR2 as SVGAGI.

This clone was observed once. This chain uses TRBV5-6 with TRBJ2-7; the match to TRBD1 covers 10 bases. This CDR3 is built from 13 residues. The germline CDR1 and CDR2 sequences are SGHDT and YYEEEE. With V trimmed by 4 bases and J by 6 bases, 4 bases remained unmatched. The CDR3 spells CASSIGQGGEQYV. The CDR3 region has the DNA TGTGCCAGCAGCATTGGACAGGGGGGCGAGCAGTACGTC.

The chain employs TRBV2 and TRBJ1-1; D is ambiguous. CDR3 length equals 13 residues. Trimming took 9 bases from V and 1 from J, leaving 12 bases between them. In germline, CDR1 is SNHLY, CDR2 FYNNEI. The CDR3 DNA reads TGTGCCAGTCGATGGAGGGCGAACACTGAAGCTTTCTTT. Translating gives CASRWRANTEAFF.

The V call is TRBV6-5, the J call TRBJ2-1, with TRBD1 matching 7 bases. V lost 2 bases and J lost 4; bases outside the gene matches: 8. Germline V CDR1 and CDR2: MNHEY, SVGAGI. This CDR3 region has 16 residues. Here the CDR3 reads CASSYNRDSGYNEQFF. For the CDR3, the DNA is TGTGCCAGCAGTTACAACCGGGACAGTGGTTACAATGAGCAGTTCTTC.

In the case of this clone: A junction end diverges from the germline sequence, so it may reflect a read error. This chain joins TRBV18 and TRBJ2-5; 7 bases are a match to TRBD1. Germline-derived CDR1 and CDR2 are KGHSH and LQKENI. This CDR3 comprises 14 residues. The CDR3 loop reads CASSPTGTQEAQYF. CDR3 nucleotide sequence: TGTGCCAGCTCACCGACAGGGACCCAAGAGGCCCAGTACTTC.

V gene TRBV4-3 combines with J gene TRBJ1-2, with 8 positions matching TRBD1. Trimming cost V 4 bases and J 8 bases; bases outside gene matches: 12. The CDR3 has 15 amino acids. Germline V gene data show CDR1 as LGHNA and CDR2 as YSLEER. The CDR3 here is CASSPSRQGARGYTF. In nucleotides, the CDR3 is TGCGCCAGCAGCCCCTCACGTCAGGGGGCTAGAGGCTACACCTTC.

This chain connects TRBV27 to TRBJ2-2; TRBD1 matches at 8 bases. Germline lookup yields CDR1 MNHEY and CDR2 SMNVEV (reference sequence). The CDR3 runs to 15 residues. With 2 bases clipped from V and 4 bases from J, the junction kept 3 bases outside the gene matches. The CDR3 DNA sequence: TGTGCCAGCAGTTTACTGACAGGGGCCACCGGGGAGCTGTTTTTT. The encoded protein is CASSLLTGATGELFF.

The chain couples TRBV19 to TRBJ1-2; D might be TRBD1 (6 bases). Germline assignment: CDR1 LNHDA and CDR2 SQIVND (reference sequence). Trimming pared 6 bases from V and 4 bases from J, leaving 18 bases between. This CDR3 is built from 15 residues. Here the CDR3 DNA reads TGTGCCAGTAGCCAGGGGCCCGGCGGCCTCTATGGCTACACCTTC. Residues: CASSQGPGGLYGYTF.

The rearrangement uses TRBV13 and TRBJ1-2; 9 positions agree with TRBD1. The germline V gene has CDR1 PRHDT and CDR2 FYEKMQ (reference sequence). J lost 5 bases, V lost 5 bases, and 6 bases had no gene match. The CDR3 loop spans 14 amino acids. CDR3 in amino acids: CASSKQGAGYGYTF. DNA for the CDR3: TGTGCCAGCAGCAAACAGGGGGCTGGGTATGGCTACACCTTC.

The V call is TRBV27, the J call TRBJ1-3, with no clear D. Looked up from germline, CDR1 is MNHEY and CDR2 is SMNVEV (reference sequence). There are 14 residues in the CDR3. V lost 5 bases and J lost 0, with 8 bases in between. The DNA for the CDR3 is TGTGCCAGCAGTCCGTGGAGCTCTGGAAACACCATATATTTT. Its translation: CASSPWSSGNTIYF.

This clone was observed a handful of times. V usage is TRBV6-4 and J usage is TRBJ2-3; D perhaps matches TRBD1 (6 bases). V was pared by 0 bases and J by 1 base, with 14 bases between. The V gene's germline CDR1 is MRHNA and CDR2 SNTAGT. CDR3 length: 17 residues. CDR3 residues: CASSDSTGRRRTDTQYF. The CDR3 DNA reads TGTGCCAGCAGTGACTCCACAGGGAGACGCCGCACAGATACGCAGTATTTT.

The V and J genes are TRBV5-4 and TRBJ1-1, with D perhaps TRBD1 (6 bases). CDR1 is SGHNT and CDR2 is YYREEE in the germline V gene (reference sequence). The CDR3 runs to 13 residues. The V end was cut by 4 bases, the J end by 5 bases, with 12 bases between. This CDR3 reads CASSTGSGTEAFF. In DNA form, the CDR3 reads TGTGCCAGCAGCACAGGGTCGGGGACTGAAGCTTTCTTT.

This chain links TRBV7-9 with TRBJ2-7; the match to TRBD1 covers 9 bases. Per the germline V gene, CDR1 is SEHNR and CDR2 is FQNEAQ (reference sequence). The J segment lost 4 bases and the V segment lost 5 bases, leaving 3 bases of the junction unmatched. The CDR3 extends over 13 amino acids. The CDR3, as DNA: TGTGCCAGCAGCCCGGGACAGGGTTACGAGCAGTACGTC. Its protein is CASSPGQGYEQYV.

The chain is built from TRBV6-5 and TRBJ2-3; the match to TRBD2 covers 12 bases. Germline CDR1 and CDR2: MNHEY and SVGAGI. The V and J ends lost 0 bases and 4 bases, in that order; junction bases with no gene match: 2. The CDR3 length is 16 residues. The CDR3, as DNA: TGTGCCAGCAGTTACTCTCTAGCGGGGGGGTCAGATACGCAGTATTTT. This codes for CASSYSLAGGSDTQYF.

The chain is built from TRBV7-3 and TRBJ2-3; 9 bases match TRBD2. Trimming removed 5 bases from V and 1 base from J; junction bases left unmatched: 4. There are 15 residues in the CDR3. Germline assignment: CDR1 SGHTA and CDR2 FQGTGA. The CDR3 spells CASSQRTSGTDTQYF. The CDR3 nucleotides are TGTGCCAGCAGCCAAAGGACTAGCGGCACAGATACGCAGTATTTT.

This rearrangement joins TRBV5-1 to TRBJ2-5; 8 bases fit TRBD2. The CDR3 consists of 15 residues. Looked up from germline, CDR1 is SGHRS and CDR2 is YFSETQ. The V and J ends lost 4 bases and 5 bases, in that order; junction bases with no gene match: 10. CDR3 nucleotides: TGCGCCAGCAGCCCTATGTCGGGGGGGATGGAGACCCAGTACTTC. As protein: CASSPMSGGMETQYF.

This rearrangement joins TRBV4-3 to TRBJ2-1, with 10 nucleotides matching TRBD2. This CDR3 is built from 16 residues. The V segment lost 6 bases and the J segment 3 bases; nucleotides outside the gene matches: 8. Germline CDR1 LGHNA, CDR2 YSLEER. The CDR3 DNA reads TGCGCCAGCAGGCAAAGCGTAGCGGGGGGCTACAATGAGCAGTTCTTC. Translated, it gives CASRQSVAGGYNEQFF.

CDR3 sequence reads: CASSENLGQAGEKLFF. The CDR3 bases are TGTGCCAGCAGTGAAAATCTGGGGCAGGCAGGAGAAAAACTGTTTTTT. V is TRBV6-1 and J is TRBJ1-4; D possibly corresponds to TRBD1 (5 bases). Germline-derived CDR1 and CDR2 are MNHNS and SASEGT. The CDR3 has 16 residues. The V end was cut by 2 bases, the J end by 8 bases, with 18 bases between.

This clone occurred a few times. The chain carries TRBV15 and TRBJ1-5; weak D call: TRBD1 (6 bases). This CDR3 is built from 15 residues. Per germline, CDR1 LNHNV and CDR2 YYDKDF (reference sequence). The V and J ends lost 6 bases and 6 bases respectively, with 18 bases between them. Here the CDR3 DNA reads TGTGCCACCAGAGACCGCCAGGGGTCATCTCAGCCCCAGCATTTT. Translating gives CATRDRQGSSQPQHF.

The rearrangement joins TRBV5-1 to TRBJ2-5, with 12 nucleotides matching TRBD2. CDR1 is SGHRS and CDR2 is YFSETQ in the germline V gene. This CDR3 contains 16 residues. Trimming removed 4 bases from V and 5 bases from J; junction bases left unmatched: 9. The CDR3 nucleotides read TGCGCCAGCAGCCCCCTAGCGGGGGGGCGGGGGGAGACCCAGTACTTC. It yields the protein CASSPLAGGRGETQYF.

This chain joins TRBV5-1 and TRBJ1-1; 7 positions agree with TRBD1. V gave up 0 bases and J gave up 6 bases; unmatched junction bases: 8. Germline V lookup: CDR1 SGHRS, CDR2 YFSETQ. This CDR3 is 15 amino acids long. The DNA of the CDR3 is TGCGCCAGCAGCTTGGCCCTGATCGGGACAGCTGAAGCTTTCTTT. This gives the protein CASSLALIGTAEAFF.

The CDR3 nucleotides read TGTGCCAGCTCACCGGGGGGGGATTGGGCCGAGCAGTACTTC. Protein sequence: CASSPGGDWAEQYF. This chain uses TRBV18 with TRBJ2-7; 7 nucleotides match TRBD2. V was pared by 3 bases and J by 6 bases, with 8 bases of the junction left unmatched. This CDR3 is built from 14 residues. Germline CDR1 is KGHSH and CDR2 is LQKENI.

The chain employs TRBV30 and TRBJ1-1; 7 bases align to TRBD1. V was clipped by 4 bases and J by 3 bases; unmatched bases: 2. CDR3 size: 12 residues. Germline V gene data show CDR1 as GTSNPN and CDR2 as SVGIG (reference sequence). Written as DNA, the CDR3 is TGTGCCTGGACGACAGGGTACACTGAAGCTTTCTTT. It translates to CAWTTGYTEAFF. Looking up the rest from reference TRBV30 and TRBJ1-1 gives the full variable domain: SQTIHQWPATLVQPVGSPLSLECTVEGTSNPNLYWYRQAAGRGLQLLFYSVGIGQISSEVPQNLSASRPQDRQFILSSKKLLLSDSGFYLCAWTTGYTEAFFGQGTRLTVV.

This clone was detected many times. The chain has TRBV5-4 and TRBJ2-3, with D uncertain. V was pared by 7 bases and J by 0 bases, with 15 bases between. This CDR3 has 15 amino acids. Germline CDR1 SGHNT, CDR2 YYREEE (reference sequence). The DNA for the CDR3 is TGTGCCAGCTCTTATGGGCCGCTGAGCACAGATACGCAGTATTTT. This translates into CASSYGPLSTDTQYF.

A word on this clone: Mismatch with germline at one junction end may stem from a read error. The chain has TRBV7-9 and TRBJ1-4, with 8 bases matching TRBD1. This CDR3 has 14 residues. Germline V lookup: CDR1 SEHNR, CDR2 FQNEAQ (reference sequence). The CDR3 protein is CSSSSDRGEEKLFF. DNA for the CDR3: TGTTCCAGCAGCTCCGACAGGGGTGAGGAAAAACTGTTTTTT.

Only a few counts were recorded for this clone. This chain uses TRBV10-3 with TRBJ2-5; D perhaps matches TRBD2 (6 bases). Per germline, CDR1 ENHRY and CDR2 SYGVKD. Between the trimmed V and J ends, which lost 5 bases and 5 bases, there was a span of 15 bases. The CDR3 has 14 amino acids. CDR3 sequence reads: CAISWAGTGETQYF. The CDR3 coding sequence is TGTGCCATCAGTTGGGCGGGGACGGGTGAGACCCAGTACTTC.

The chain recombines TRBV7-9 with TRBJ1-1, with 7 bases fitting TRBD1. This CDR3 spans 12 amino acids. Germline CDR1 reads SEHNR; CDR2 reads FQNEAQ (reference sequence). With 8 bases clipped from V and 5 bases from J, the junction kept 5 bases outside the gene matches. CDR3 nucleotides: TGTGCCAGCCAACAGGGGATAACTGAAGCTTTCTTT. This sequence encodes CASQQGITEAFF.